Presented here are 18 T cell receptor beta chains from one specimen sequenced in a study of T cells after yellow fever vaccination. TCRdb re-derived calls from the 5' RACE reads in MiXCR, one entry per CDR3 protein. This sample yields some 63,000 distinct CDR3 sequences, of which about 7% are seen a single time; approximately 34% belongs to the top ten. The sequencing here drew on CD8+ T cells sorted from PBMCs, taken 15 days after the yellow fever booster vaccination. Every receptor here comes from a man between 25 and 39 years old who received the YFV17D yellow fever vaccine.

In its sample, this clonotype was seen many times. The gene calls are TRBV25-1 and TRBJ2-1; D is undetermined. The CDR3 is made up of 10 amino acids. Trimming pared 7 bases from V and 8 bases from J, leaving 6 bases between. The germline CDR1 and CDR2 sequences are MGHDK and SYGVNS. CDR3 amino acids: CASKGYEQFF. The CDR3 region has the DNA TGTGCCAGCAAGGGATATGAGCAGTTCTTC.

This clonotype was detected ten times or more. The V gene is TRBV10-3, the J gene TRBJ2-2; 9 positions agree with TRBD1. V was clipped by 7 bases and J by 3 bases; unmatched bases: 6. The CDR3 spans 15 residues. The germline CDR1 and CDR2 sequences are ENHRY and SYGVKD. The CDR3 region is CAIMTRTGDTGELFF. The DNA of the CDR3 is TGTGCCATCATGACCCGGACAGGGGACACCGGGGAGCTGTTTTTT.

This clonotype was counted many times. The chain combines TRBV12-3 or TRBV12-4 with TRBJ2-5; D gene ambiguous. The ends were cut back, 4 bases at V and 5 bases at J, with 17 bases in the middle. This CDR3 is 15 amino acids long. The CDR3 loop is CASSSAESIGETQYF. The DNA for the CDR3 is TGTGCCAGCAGTTCGGCGGAGTCGATCGGCGAGACCCAGTACTTC.

This clonotype showed up many times. V is TRBV7-2 and J is TRBJ2-7; TRBD1 is a possible D gene (6 bases). This CDR3 is 15 amino acids long. Per the germline V gene, CDR1 is SGHTA and CDR2 is FQGNSA. The V gene lost 5 bases and the J gene lost 3 bases, with 17 bases spanning the gap. This CDR3 reads CASSGLVQGYYEQYF. The CDR3 region has the DNA TGTGCCAGCAGCGGGCTAGTTCAGGGGTACTACGAGCAGTACTTC.

This clonotype has just a few counts. The chain is built from TRBV5-5 and TRBJ1-2; unclear D gene. Germline V gene lookup returns CDR1 SGHKS and CDR2 YYEKEE (reference sequence). Trimming shortened V by 4 bases and J by 6 bases, and 16 bases separated the two germline ends. The CDR3 covers 14 residues. The CDR3: CASSPPGPRDGYTF. For the CDR3, the DNA is TGTGCCAGCAGCCCACCGGGCCCCCGGGATGGCTACACCTTC.

This clonotype was seen repeatedly, ten times or more. The rearrangement joins TRBV7-9 to TRBJ2-7; D might be TRBD2 (6 bases). V lost 5 bases and J 3 bases, leaving 11 bases between the germline ends. Germline values: CDR1 SEHNR, CDR2 FQNEAQ (reference sequence). The CDR3 covers 13 residues. The CDR3 nucleotides read TGTGCCAGCAGCAGAACCGGGAGCTACGAGCAGTACTTC. Translated, it gives CASSRTGSYEQYF.

In its sample, this clonotype was seen many times. The gene calls are TRBV7-6 and TRBJ2-1, with D maybe TRBD2 (6 bases). The germline gives CDR1 SGHVS, CDR2 FNYEAQ. The germline V and J ends were trimmed by 2 bases and 5 bases, with 13 bases remaining between them. The length of the CDR3 is 15 residues. In DNA form, the CDR3 reads TGTGCCAGCAGCTTATACGGGAGTCCGAACAATGAGCAGTTCTTC. Protein sequence: CASSLYGSPNNEQFF.

The table lists this clonotype with many counts. The chain recombines TRBV21-1 with TRBJ2-5; the tabulated D call, TRBD1, remains unverified against the DNA. TRBV21-1 is a known pseudogene. The CDR3 has 17 amino acids. Here the CDR3 reads CASSKNLRTEPVGPQYF. CDR3 nucleotide sequence: TGTGCCAGCAGCAAAAATCTTAGGACGGAGCCCGTGGGACCCCAGTACTTC.

This clonotype has ten or more counts. The rearrangement uses TRBV23-1 and TRBJ2-3; 7 bases align to TRBD1. TRBV23-1 qualifies as an ORF whose function is uncertain. The CDR3 is made up of 22 amino acids. With 6 bases clipped from V and 0 bases from J, the junction kept 27 bases outside the gene matches. CDR3 amino acids: CASRSNGEGAQGVALSTDTQYF. CDR3 coding DNA: TGCGCCAGCAGATCAAACGGTGAAGGGGCGCAGGGGGTAGCACTCAGCACAGATACGCAGTATTTT.

This clonotype was seen at least ten times. This sequence joins TRBV4-1 and TRBJ2-1; D is perhaps TRBD2 (5 bases). There are 17 residues in the CDR3. Trimming left V 3 bases short and J 0 bases short, with 15 bases between. Germline CDR1 reads MGHRA; CDR2 reads YSYEKL. In DNA, the CDR3 is TGCGCCAGCAGCCAGGAGGAAGCGCCGAGCTCCTACAATGAGCAGTTCTTC. This sequence encodes CASSQEEAPSSYNEQFF.

This clonotype was recorded at least ten times. This chain uses TRBV5-1 with TRBJ2-1; 7 nucleotides match TRBD2. The CDR3 is 13 residues long. Trimming at V came to 7 bases and at J to 7 bases, leaving 8 bases not matched to a gene. Germline CDR1 and CDR2: SGHRS and YFSETQ. The CDR3, as DNA: TGCGCCAGCCACGCATTTAGCGGGAATGAGCAGTTCTTC. Amino acid sequence: CASHAFSGNEQFF.

This chain links TRBV19 with TRBJ2-7; 7 positions match TRBD2. In germline, CDR1 is LNHDA, CDR2 SQIVND (reference sequence). The CDR3 has 14 residues. V dropped 3 bases and J dropped 0; count of bases not matched to a gene: 2. CDR3 amino acids: CASSMGGNSYEQYF. In nucleotides, the CDR3 is TGTGCCAGTAGTATGGGGGGGAACTCCTACGAGCAGTACTTC.

Comments on this clonotype: With a much larger clone just one base away, this may be a read error. In DNA, the CDR3 is TGTGCCAGCAGTTATAGCATAAGAGAGACCCAGTACTTC. Translated, it gives CASSYSIRETQYF. The chain couples TRBV6-6 to TRBJ2-5, with D uncertain. The CDR3 covers 13 residues. Looked up from germline, CDR1 is MNHNY and CDR2 is SVGAGI (reference sequence). Between the trimmed V and J ends, which lost 3 bases and 4 bases, there was a span of 9 bases.

At least ten counts were recorded for this clonotype. This chain uses TRBV20-1 with TRBJ2-1; the match to TRBD2 covers 10 bases. After removal of 0 bases from V and 8 bases from J, the junction contained 7 bases not matched to a gene. Germline lookup yields CDR1 DFQATT and CDR2 SNEGSKA (reference sequence). This CDR3 region has 15 residues. The CDR3, as DNA: TGCAGTGCTAGAGATACCACTAGCGGGATCGATGAGCAGTTCTTC. Encoded protein: CSARDTTSGIDEQFF.

This clonotype was counted ten times or more. This chain joins TRBV6-1 and TRBJ2-7; the match to TRBD1 covers 7 bases. The ends lost 5 bases at V and 0 bases at J; junction bases unmatched: 4. The germline CDR1 and CDR2 sequences are MNHNS and SASEGT. CDR3 length equals 14 residues. Here the CDR3 reads CASSTTGVSYEQYF. In DNA form, the CDR3 reads TGTGCCAGCAGTACCACAGGGGTCTCCTACGAGCAGTACTTC.

The V gene is TRBV2, the J gene TRBJ2-5, with D unclear. CDR1 SNHLY and CDR2 FYNNEI come from the germline V gene. The V end was cut by 8 bases, the J end by 2 bases, with 12 bases between. The CDR3 extends over 13 amino acids. DNA of the CDR3: TGTGCCAGCTTATCGAGCAATCAAGAGACCCAGTACTTC. It is translated as CASLSSNQETQYF.

This clonotype has ten or more counts. The chain carries TRBV3-1 and TRBJ2-2; the D gene is possibly TRBD2 (6 bases). The V and J ends lost 1 base and 8 bases respectively, with 11 bases between them. Germline V gene sequence: CDR1 LGHDT, CDR2 YNNKEL (reference sequence). There are 14 residues in the CDR3. The CDR3 here is CASSQAGGAGELFF. Here the CDR3 DNA reads TGTGCCAGCAGCCAAGCCGGAGGGGCTGGGGAGCTGTTTTTT.

This clonotype has ten or more counts. The J gene is TRBJ1-5, the V gene TRBV6-5; TRBD1 is a possible D gene (6 bases). The germline gives CDR1 MNHEY, CDR2 SVGAGI. The V end lost 11 bases, the J end lost 9 bases, and 23 bases lay between the germline ends. This CDR3 comprises 14 residues. This CDR3 is CAVGTGTPEVPQHF. The CDR3 nucleotides read TGTGCCGTTGGGACCGGGACACCGGAGGTGCCCCAGCATTTT.